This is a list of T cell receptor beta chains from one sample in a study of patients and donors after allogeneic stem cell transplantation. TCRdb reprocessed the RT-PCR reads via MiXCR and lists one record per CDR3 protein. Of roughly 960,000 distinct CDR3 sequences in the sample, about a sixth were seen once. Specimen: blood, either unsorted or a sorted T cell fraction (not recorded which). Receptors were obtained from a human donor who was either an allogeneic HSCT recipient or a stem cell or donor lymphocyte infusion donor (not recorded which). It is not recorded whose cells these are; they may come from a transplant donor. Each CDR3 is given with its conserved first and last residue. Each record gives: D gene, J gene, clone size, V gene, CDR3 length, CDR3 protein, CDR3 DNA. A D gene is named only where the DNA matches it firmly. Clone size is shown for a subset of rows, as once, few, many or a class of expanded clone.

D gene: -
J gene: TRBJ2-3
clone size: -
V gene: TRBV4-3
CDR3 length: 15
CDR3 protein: CASSQEGGAADTQYF
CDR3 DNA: TGCGCCAGCAGCCAAGAGGGCGGCGCGGCAGATACGCAGTATTTT

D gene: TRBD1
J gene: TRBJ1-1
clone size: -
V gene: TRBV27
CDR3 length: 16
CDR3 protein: CASSLGRGQGVFVAFF
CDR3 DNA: TGTGCCAGCAGTTTAGGCCGAGGACAGGGGGTTTTTGTAGCTTTCTTT

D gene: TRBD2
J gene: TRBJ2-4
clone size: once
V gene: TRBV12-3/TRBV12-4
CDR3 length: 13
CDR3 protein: CASSPDTGTSFYF
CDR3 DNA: TGTGCCAGCAGCCCTGATACCGGGACTAGCTTCTACTTC

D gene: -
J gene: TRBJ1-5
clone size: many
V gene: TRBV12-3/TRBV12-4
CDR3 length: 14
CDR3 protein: CASSPGNWDQPQHF
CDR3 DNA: TGTGCCAGCAGCCCAGGGAATTGGGATCAGCCCCAGCATTTT

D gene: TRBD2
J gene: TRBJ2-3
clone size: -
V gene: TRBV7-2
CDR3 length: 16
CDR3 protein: CASSLVIGGAADTQYF
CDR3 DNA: TGTGCCAGCAGCTTAGTGATCGGGGGGGCTGCAGATACGCAGTATTTT

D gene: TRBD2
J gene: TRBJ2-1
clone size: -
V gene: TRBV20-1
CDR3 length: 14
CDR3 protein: CSAGAPSGNNEQFF
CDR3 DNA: TGCAGTGCGGGGGCCCCTAGCGGGAACAATGAGCAGTTCTTC

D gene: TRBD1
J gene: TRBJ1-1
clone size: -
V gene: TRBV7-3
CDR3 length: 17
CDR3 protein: CASSLRVIGQGARETFF
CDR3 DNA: TGTGCCAGCAGCTTAAGGGTCATCGGACAGGGGGCGCGTGAGACTTTCTTT

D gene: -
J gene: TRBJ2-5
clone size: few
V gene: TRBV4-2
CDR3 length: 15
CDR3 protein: CASSLEGGRQETQYF
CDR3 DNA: TGTGCCAGCAGCCTCGAAGGGGGGAGGCAAGAGACCCAGTACTTC

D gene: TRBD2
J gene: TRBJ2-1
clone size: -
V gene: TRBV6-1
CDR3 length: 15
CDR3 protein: CASRSGLVPYNEQFF
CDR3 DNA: TGTGCCAGCAGATCCGGACTAGTTCCCTACAATGAGCAGTTCTTC

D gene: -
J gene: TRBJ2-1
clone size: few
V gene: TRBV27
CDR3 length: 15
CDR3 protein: CASSLTPPSYNEQFF
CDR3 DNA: TGTGCCAGCAGTTTGACTCCGCCCTCCTACAATGAGCAGTTCTTC

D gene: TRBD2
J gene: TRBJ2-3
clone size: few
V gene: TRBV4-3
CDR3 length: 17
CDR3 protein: CASSQDPHGGVTDTQYF
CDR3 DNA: TGCGCCAGCAGCCAAGATCCTCACGGGGGGGTTACAGATACGCAGTATTTT

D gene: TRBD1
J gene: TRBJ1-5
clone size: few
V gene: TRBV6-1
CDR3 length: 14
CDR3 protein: CASCRDRVNQPQHF
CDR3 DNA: TGTGCCAGCTGCCGGGACAGAGTTAATCAGCCCCAGCATTTT

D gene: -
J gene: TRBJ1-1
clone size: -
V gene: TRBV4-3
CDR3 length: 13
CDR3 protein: CASSQDRLQEAFF
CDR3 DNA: TGCGCCAGCAGCCAAGATCGGCTACAAGAAGCTTTCTTT

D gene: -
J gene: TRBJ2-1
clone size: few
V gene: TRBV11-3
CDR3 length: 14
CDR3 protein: CASSLGERDSDQFF
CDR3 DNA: TGTGCCAGCAGCTTAGGAGAAAGAGACTCAGACCAGTTCTTC

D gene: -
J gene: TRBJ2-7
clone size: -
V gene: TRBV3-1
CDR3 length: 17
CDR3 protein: CASSQAWGEVVSYEQYF
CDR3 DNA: TGTGCCAGCAGCCAAGCTTGGGGGGAGGTAGTCTCCTACGAGCAGTACTTC

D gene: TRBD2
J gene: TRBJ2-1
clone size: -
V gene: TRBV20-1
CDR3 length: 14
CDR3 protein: CSAPAGGAYNEQFF
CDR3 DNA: TGCAGTGCCCCAGCGGGAGGCGCCTACAATGAGCAGTTCTTC

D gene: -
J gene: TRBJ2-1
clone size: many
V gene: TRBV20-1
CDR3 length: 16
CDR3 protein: CSASSILGTSYNEQFF
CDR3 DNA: TGCAGTGCTAGCTCTATTTTAGGAACCTCCTACAATGAGCAGTTCTTC